This T cell receptor beta chain was observed in a study of a mutant IDH1 vaccine in newly diagnosed glioma. Looking at the study overall: Patients had received radiotherapy, temozolomide, or both previously, most receiving both.

Produced via immunoSEQ multiplex PCR; TCRdb's table is partial and in-frame only. The sample yields tens of thousands of clones, approximately 90% seen once. Comment on this clone: Its target is not known.

Study-level findings and limits: Vaccination elicited immune responses in roughly 93% of patients. Seemingly, top peripheral T cell clonotype changes bore no relation to pseudoprogression.

Sample time point: baseline, week 1 (first vaccination visit). Treatment meaning: pre-vaccination baseline after standard-of-care therapy. Donor tumors were new WHO grade 3 or 4 IDH1-mutant, ATRX-lost astrocytomas. The CDR3 consists of 15 residues. V was clipped by 4 bases and J by 14 bases; unmatched bases: 13. Germline values: CDR1 SGHRS, CDR2 YFSETQ. The chain recombines TRBV5-1 with TRBJ2-1, with TRBD2 identical over 12 bases. The sequence came from a man aged 25 to 40 with glioma. Sample: PBMCs, taken from a glioma patient treated with radiotherapy, temozolomide or both. CDR3 protein: CASSPKTSGRGDEFF. The DNA for the CDR3 is TGCGCCAGCAGCCCGAAGACTAGCGGGAGAGGTGACGAGTTCTTC. The full variable domain, its missing parts supplied by reference TRBV5-1 and TRBJ2-1, is KAGVTQTPRYLIKTRGQQVTLSCSPISGHRSVSWYQQTPGQGLQFLFEYFSETQRNKGNFPGRFSGRQFSNSRSEMNVSTLELGDSALYLCASSPKTSGRGDEFFGPGTRLTVL.